These 3 T cell receptor beta chains share one sample of origin, sequenced in a study of cytomegalovirus exposure and HLA in healthy donors. PCR was performed using 60 Vbeta and 13 Jbeta primers. Libraries were prepared by immunoSEQ multiplex PCR; TCRdb keeps only in-frame clonotypes and omits some of them. The sample carries 57,000 or so clones, 70% to 80% recorded once. Sequencing used PBMCs. These receptors came from a woman aged 55-69 years in good health and CMV-seropositive.

This sequence joins TRBV6-5 and TRBJ1-5; 9 bases map to TRBD1. CDR3 length equals 13 residues. V shed 9 bases, J shed 5 bases, and the junction held 5 bases outside the gene matches. Germline-derived CDR1 and CDR2 are MNHEY and SVGAGI. The CDR3 loop reads CASGTGRDQPQHF. The DNA of the CDR3 is TGTGCCAGTGGGACAGGGCGCGATCAGCCCCAGCATTTT.

This sequence joins TRBV10-3 and TRBJ1-1; tentatively, D is TRBD1 (5 bases). Looked up from germline, CDR1 is ENHRY and CDR2 is SYGVKD. V lost 0 bases to trimming and J lost 7 bases, with 9 bases between them. The CDR3 has 13 residues. The chain's CDR3 is CAISESGGVEAFF. CDR3 nucleotides: TGTGCCATCAGTGAGTCGGGAGGGGTTGAAGCTTTCTTT.

Turning to this clone: Other DNA sequences in this specimen translate into the identical CDR3. The chain combines TRBV7-8 with TRBJ2-7; D unresolved. V gave up 7 bases and J gave up 4 bases, with 14 bases separating them. CDR1 and CDR2 from the germline V gene are SGHVS and FQNEAQ. The CDR3 consists of 13 residues. In DNA form, the CDR3 reads TGTGCCAGCAACCAGAGGCCGGCATACGAGCAGTACTTC. Protein sequence: CASNQRPAYEQYF.